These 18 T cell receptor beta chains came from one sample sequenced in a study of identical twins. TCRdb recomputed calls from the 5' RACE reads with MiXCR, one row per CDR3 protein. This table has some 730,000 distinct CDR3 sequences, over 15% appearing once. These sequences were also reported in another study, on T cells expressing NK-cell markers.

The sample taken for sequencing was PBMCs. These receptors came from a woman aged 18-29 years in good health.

The chain's CDR3 is CASSFQRGEQFF. Written as DNA, the CDR3 is TGTGCCAGCAGCTTTCAGCGGGGGGAGCAGTTCTTC. The V and J genes are TRBV7-9 and TRBJ2-1; TRBD2 matches at 8 bases. V shed 3 bases and J 10 bases; nucleotides not matched to a gene: 2. This CDR3 is 12 amino acids long. Germline assignment: CDR1 SEHNR and CDR2 FQNEAQ (reference sequence).

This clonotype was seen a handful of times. This CDR3 reads CASSLRGQGAGTEAFF. Here the CDR3 DNA reads TGTGCCAGCAGCTTAAGAGGACAGGGGGCGGGGACTGAAGCTTTCTTT. The rearrangement links TRBV7-6 to TRBJ1-1, with TRBD1 matching over 11 bases. The length of the CDR3 is 16 residues. Looked up from germline, CDR1 is SGHVS and CDR2 is FNYEAQ. The ends lost 2 bases at V and 5 bases at J; junction bases unmatched: 7.

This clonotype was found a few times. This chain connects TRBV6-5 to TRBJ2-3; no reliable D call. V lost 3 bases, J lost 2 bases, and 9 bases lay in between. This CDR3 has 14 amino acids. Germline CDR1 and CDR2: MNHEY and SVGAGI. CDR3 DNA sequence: TGTGCCAGCAGTTATCCGACCGTCACAGATACGCAGTATTTT. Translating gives CASSYPTVTDTQYF.

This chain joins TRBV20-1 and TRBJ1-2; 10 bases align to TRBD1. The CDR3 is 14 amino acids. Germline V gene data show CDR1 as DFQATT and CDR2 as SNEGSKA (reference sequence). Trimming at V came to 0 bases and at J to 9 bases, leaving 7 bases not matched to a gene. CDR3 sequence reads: CSARDMTGGGRYTF. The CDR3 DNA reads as TGCAGTGCTAGAGATATGACAGGGGGCGGACGCTACACCTTC.

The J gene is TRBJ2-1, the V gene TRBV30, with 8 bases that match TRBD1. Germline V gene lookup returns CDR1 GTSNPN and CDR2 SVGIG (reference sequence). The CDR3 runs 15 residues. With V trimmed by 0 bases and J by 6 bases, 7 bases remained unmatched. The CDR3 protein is CAWSVNRGTVNEQFF. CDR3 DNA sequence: TGTGCCTGGAGTGTAAACAGGGGGACGGTCAATGAGCAGTTCTTC. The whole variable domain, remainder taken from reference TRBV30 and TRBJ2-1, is SQTIHQWPATLVQPVGSPLSLECTVEGTSNPNLYWYRQAAGRGLQLLFYSVGIGQISSEVPQNLSASRPQDRQFILSSKKLLLSDSGFYLCAWSVNRGTVNEQFFGPGTRLTVL.

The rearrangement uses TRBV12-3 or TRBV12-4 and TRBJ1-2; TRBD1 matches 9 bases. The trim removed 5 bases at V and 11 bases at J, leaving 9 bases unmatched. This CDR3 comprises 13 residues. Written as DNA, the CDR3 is TGTGCCAGCAGTCCCGGGACAGGGTCAAGGTACACCTTC. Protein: CASSPGTGSRYTF.

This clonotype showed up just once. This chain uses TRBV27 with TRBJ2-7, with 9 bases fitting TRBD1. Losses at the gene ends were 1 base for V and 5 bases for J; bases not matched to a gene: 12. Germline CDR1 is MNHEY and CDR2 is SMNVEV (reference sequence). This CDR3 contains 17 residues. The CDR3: CASSLLGHTGGANEQYF. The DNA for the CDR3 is TGTGCCAGCAGTTTATTGGGCCACACAGGGGGCGCGAACGAGCAGTACTTC.

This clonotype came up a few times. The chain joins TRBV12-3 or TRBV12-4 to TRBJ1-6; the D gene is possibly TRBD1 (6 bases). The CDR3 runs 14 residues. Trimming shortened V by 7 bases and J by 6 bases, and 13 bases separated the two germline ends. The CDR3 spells CASNRQVSNSPLHF. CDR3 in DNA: TGTGCCAGCAATCGACAGGTCTCTAATTCACCCCTCCACTTT.

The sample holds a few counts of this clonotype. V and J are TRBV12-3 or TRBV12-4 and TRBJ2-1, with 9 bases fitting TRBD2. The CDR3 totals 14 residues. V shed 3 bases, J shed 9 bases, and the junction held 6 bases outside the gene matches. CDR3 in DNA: TGTGCCAGCAGTTTGGGGGCAGCGGGGGGTGAGCAGTTCTTC. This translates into CASSLGAAGGEQFF.

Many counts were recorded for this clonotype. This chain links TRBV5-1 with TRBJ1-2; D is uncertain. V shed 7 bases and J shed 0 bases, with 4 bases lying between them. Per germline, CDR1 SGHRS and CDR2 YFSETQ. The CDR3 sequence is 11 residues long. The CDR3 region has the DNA TGCGCCAGCGGAGCTAACTATGGCTACACCTTC. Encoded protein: CASGANYGYTF.

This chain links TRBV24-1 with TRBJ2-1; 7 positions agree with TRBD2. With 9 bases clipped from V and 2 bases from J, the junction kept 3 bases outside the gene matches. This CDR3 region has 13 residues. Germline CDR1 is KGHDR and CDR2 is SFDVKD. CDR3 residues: CATATSAYNEQFF. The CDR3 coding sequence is TGTGCCACCGCTACTAGCGCCTACAATGAGCAGTTCTTC.

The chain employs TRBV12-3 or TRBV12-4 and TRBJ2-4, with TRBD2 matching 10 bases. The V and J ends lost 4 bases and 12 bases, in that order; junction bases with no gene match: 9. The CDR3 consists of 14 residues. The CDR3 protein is CASSSLRLAGTQYF. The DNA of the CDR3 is TGTGCCAGCAGTTCCCTCAGACTAGCGGGTACTCAGTACTTC.

The CDR3 DNA reads as TGTGCCAGCAGCCCCGGGCCGGGACTAGGCTATGAGCAGTTCTTC. Translated, it gives CASSPGPGLGYEQFF. The chain combines TRBV11-2 with TRBJ2-1; 8 bases are shared with TRBD2. CDR3 length equals 15 residues. J gave up 8 bases and V 5 bases, and 11 bases lay outside the gene matches. Germline V lookup: CDR1 SGHAT, CDR2 FQNNGV.

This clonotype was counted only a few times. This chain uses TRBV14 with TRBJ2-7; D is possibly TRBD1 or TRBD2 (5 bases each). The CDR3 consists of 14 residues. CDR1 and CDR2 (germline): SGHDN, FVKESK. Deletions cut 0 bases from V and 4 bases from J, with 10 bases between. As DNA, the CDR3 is TGTGCCAGCAGCCAAGATCGGGGCAGGTACGAGCAGTACTTC. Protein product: CASSQDRGRYEQYF.

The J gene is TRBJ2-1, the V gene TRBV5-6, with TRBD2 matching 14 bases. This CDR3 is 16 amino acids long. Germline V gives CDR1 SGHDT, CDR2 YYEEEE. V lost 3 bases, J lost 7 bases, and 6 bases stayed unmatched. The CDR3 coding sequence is TGTGCCAGCAGCTACCCGGGACTAGCGGGGGAGAATGAGCAGTTCTTC. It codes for CASSYPGLAGENEQFF.

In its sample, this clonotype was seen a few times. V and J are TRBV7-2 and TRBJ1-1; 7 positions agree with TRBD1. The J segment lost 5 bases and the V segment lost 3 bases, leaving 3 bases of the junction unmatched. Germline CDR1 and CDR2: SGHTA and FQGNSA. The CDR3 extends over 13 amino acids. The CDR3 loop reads CASSFRGQTEAFF. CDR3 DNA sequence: TGTGCCAGCAGCTTTAGGGGGCAAACTGAAGCTTTCTTT.

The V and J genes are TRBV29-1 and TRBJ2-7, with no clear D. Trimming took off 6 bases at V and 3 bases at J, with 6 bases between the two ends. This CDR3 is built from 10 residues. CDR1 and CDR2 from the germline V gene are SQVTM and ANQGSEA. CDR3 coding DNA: TGCAGCGTGCAGGACTACGAGCAGTACTTC. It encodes CSVQDYEQYF.

CDR3 sequence: CASTKTGELFF. The CDR3 DNA reads as TGTGCCAGCACCAAGACCGGGGAGCTGTTTTTT. This chain links TRBV5-6 with TRBJ2-2, with no clear D. CDR3 length: 11 residues. Germline-derived CDR1 and CDR2 are SGHDT and YYEEEE. Trimming took off 6 bases at V and 5 bases at J, with 5 bases between the two ends.